These 26 T cell receptor beta chains were sequenced from one sample in a study of cytomegalovirus exposure and HLA in healthy donors. The PCR contained 60 Vbeta and 13 Jbeta primers. The method was immunoSEQ multiplex PCR; TCRdb's version includes in-frame clones alone and lacks a portion of them. The sample records about 69,000 clones, about 70% being singletons. The sequencing input was PBMCs. The receptors shown here come from a woman in her twenties or thirties in good health and CMV-seronegative.

This clone was observed a single time. The V call is TRBV4-3, the J call TRBJ1-4; 8 bases map to TRBD1. Germline V gives CDR1 LGHNA, CDR2 YSLEER. This CDR3 is built from 17 residues. Trimming at V came to 0 bases and at J to 3 bases, leaving 6 bases not matched to a gene. This CDR3 is CASSQDRTGLANEKLFF. Written as DNA, the CDR3 is TGCGCCAGCAGCCAAGATAGGACAGGGTTGGCTAATGAAAAACTGTTTTTT.

V and J are TRBV30 and TRBJ2-7; TRBD1 agrees at 9 bases. The CDR3 covers 13 residues. CDR1 is GTSNPN, CDR2 SVGIG, per germline (reference sequence). V trimming: 0 bases; J trimming: 6 bases; junction bases outside the gene matches: 3. CDR3 in amino acids: CAWSVRQGVEQYF. The CDR3, as DNA: TGTGCCTGGAGTGTGAGACAGGGGGTCGAGCAGTACTTC. Based on the CDR3 plus reference TRBV30 and TRBJ2-7, the full variable domain is SQTIHQWPATLVQPVGSPLSLECTVEGTSNPNLYWYRQAAGRGLQLLFYSVGIGQISSEVPQNLSASRPQDRQFILSSKKLLLSDSGFYLCAWSVRQGVEQYFGPGTRLTVT.

The rearrangement uses TRBV2 and TRBJ1-1; no definite D call. Trimming pared 9 bases from V and 1 base from J, leaving 9 bases between. The CDR3 is 12 residues long. Per the germline V gene, CDR1 is SNHLY and CDR2 is FYNNEI. This CDR3 is CARALRNTEAFF. The CDR3 region has the DNA TGTGCCAGGGCCCTTCGGAACACTGAAGCTTTCTTT.

This clone was detected a few times. The chain recombines TRBV30 with TRBJ1-4; D may be TRBD1 (5 bases). The CDR3 has 14 residues. Deletions cut 3 bases from V and 5 bases from J, with 13 bases between. Per the germline V gene, CDR1 is GTSNPN and CDR2 is SVGIG (reference sequence). CDR3 in amino acids: CAWRAGGGNEKLFF. Here the CDR3 DNA reads TGTGCCTGGAGGGCCGGGGGTGGAAATGAAAAACTGTTTTTT.

Written as DNA, the CDR3 is TGTGCCAGCAGTTTTACAGGGAACACTGAAGCTTTCTTT. Encoded protein: CASSFTGNTEAFF. The V gene is TRBV27, the J gene TRBJ1-1; TRBD1 might be the D (5 bases). V lost 3 bases to trimming and J lost 1 base, with 6 bases between them. CDR3 length: 13 amino acids. Per the germline V gene, CDR1 is MNHEY and CDR2 is SMNVEV (reference sequence).

This clone was seen once. The V and J genes are TRBV2 and TRBJ2-7, with D maybe TRBD1 (6 bases). The CDR3 runs 15 residues. Germline CDR1 reads SNHLY; CDR2 reads FYNNEI. The V end lost 3 bases, the J end lost 2 bases, and 14 bases lay between the germline ends. The CDR3 sequence is CASSEGHQLTYEQYF. For the CDR3, the DNA is TGTGCCAGCAGTGAGGGACACCAGTTAACCTACGAGCAGTACTTC.

This chain connects TRBV4-1 to TRBJ2-7; 10 bases match TRBD1. Germline assignment: CDR1 MGHRA and CDR2 YSYEKL. V was pared by 3 bases and J by 4 bases, with 3 bases of the junction left unmatched. There are 14 residues in the CDR3. The chain's CDR3 is CASSHGQGEYEQYF. The CDR3 coding sequence is TGCGCCAGCAGCCACGGACAGGGGGAGTACGAGCAGTACTTC.

This chain uses TRBV5-1 with TRBJ2-7, with TRBD2 matching over 10 bases. This CDR3 is built from 15 residues. J gave up 4 bases and V 0 bases, and 4 bases lay outside the gene matches. Germline CDR1 reads SGHRS; CDR2 reads YFSETQ. The CDR3 nucleotides are TGCGCCAGCAGCTTGGTGGCTAGCGGGGGATACGAGCAGTACTTC. Translation: CASSLVASGGYEQYF. The entire variable domain, with the rest obtained from reference TRBV5-1 and TRBJ2-7, is as follows: KAGVTQTPRYLIKTRGQQVTLSCSPISGHRSVSWYQQTPGQGLQFLFEYFSETQRNKGNFPGRFSGRQFSNSRSEMNVSTLELGDSALYLCASSLVASGGYEQYFGPGTRLTVT.

This chain connects TRBV18 to TRBJ1-4; 10 positions agree with TRBD1. J was trimmed by 8 bases and V by 3 bases; bases with no gene match: 9. The CDR3 extends over 16 amino acids. Per the germline V gene, CDR1 is KGHSH and CDR2 is LQKENI. CDR3 nucleotide sequence: TGTGCCAGCTCACCTCGGGGACAGGGGCTACAAGAAAAACTGTTTTTT. This sequence encodes CASSPRGQGLQEKLFF. The variable domain in full, completed from reference TRBV18 and TRBJ1-4, reads NAGVMQNPRHLVRRRGQEARLRCSPMKGHSHVYWYRQLPEEGLKFMVYLQKENIIDESGMPKERFSAEFPKEGPSILRIQQVVRGDSAAYFCASSPRGQGLQEKLFFGSGTQLSVL.

The chain couples TRBV9 to TRBJ2-5; the match to TRBD2 covers 10 bases. The junction had 5 bases not matched to a gene; V was cut back by 4 bases and J by 5 bases. Germline loops: CDR1 SGDLS, CDR2 YYNGEE. The CDR3 consists of 14 residues. The CDR3 DNA is TGTGCCAGCAGCACACTGACTAGCGGGGAGACCCAGTACTTC. Its protein product is CASSTLTSGETQYF.

V gene TRBV7-9 combines with J gene TRBJ2-1; TRBD1 matches 8 bases. The CDR3 is 18 residues long. The trim removed 4 bases at V and 4 bases at J, leaving 15 bases unmatched. CDR1 is SEHNR and CDR2 is FQNEAQ in the germline V gene (reference sequence). CDR3 in DNA: TGTGCCAGCAGCTCTCAAAGACCCCGGGACAGGAGTTACAATGAGCAGTTCTTC. Translating gives CASSSQRPRDRSYNEQFF.

V gene TRBV2 combines with J gene TRBJ2-7; a weak D match, TRBD1 (6 bases). Germline-derived CDR1 and CDR2 are SNHLY and FYNNEI. This CDR3 contains 11 residues. The germline V and J ends were trimmed by 3 bases and 7 bases, with 7 bases remaining between them. CDR3 region: CASSDGTEQYF. CDR3 sequence (DNA): TGTGCCAGCAGTGACGGGACAGAGCAGTACTTC.

In this sample, this clone turned up a few times. The genes are TRBV5-6 and TRBJ1-6; the D gene is possibly TRBD1 (6 bases). The CDR3 runs 15 residues. Trimming pared 0 bases from V and 10 bases from J, leaving 14 bases between. The germline V gene encodes CDR1 SGHDT and CDR2 YYEEEE. DNA of the CDR3: TGTGCCAGCAGCTTGGTGCAGGGGCTTAGGTCACCCCTCCACTTT. Translating it yields CASSLVQGLRSPLHF.

The genes are TRBV7-9 and TRBJ2-1; D remains unclear. Germline values: CDR1 SEHNR, CDR2 FQNEAQ (reference sequence). V lost 2 bases and J 0 bases, leaving 14 bases between the germline ends. The CDR3 runs to 17 residues. The CDR3 DNA is TGTGCCAGCAGCTTACCCCAACATACCATCTCCTACAATGAGCAGTTCTTC. Protein sequence: CASSLPQHTISYNEQFF. The whole variable domain, filled in from reference TRBV7-9 and TRBJ2-1, reads DTGVSQNPRHKITKRGQNVTFRCDPISEHNRLYWYRQTLGQGPEFLTYFQNEAQLEKSRLLSDRFSAERPKGSFSTLEIQRTEQGDSAMYLCASSLPQHTISYNEQFFGPGTRLTVL.

CDR3 bases: TGTGCCAGCAGCAGTGCAGGGCTTGCGAACACTGAAGCTTTCTTT. Translation: CASSSAGLANTEAFF. J is TRBJ1-1 and V is TRBV9; D is possibly TRBD1 (5 bases). CDR3 length: 15 residues. The V gene's germline CDR1 is SGDLS and CDR2 YYNGEE. V lost 4 bases and J lost 1, with 14 bases in between. Full variable domain (outside the CDR3, taken from reference TRBV9 and TRBJ1-1): DSGVTQTPKHLITATGQRVTLRCSPRSGDLSVYWYQQSLDQGLQFLIQYYNGEERAKGNILERFSAQQFPDLHSELNLSSLELGDSALYFCASSSAGLANTEAFFGQGTRLTVV.

V and J are TRBV10-3 and TRBJ1-2, with D possibly matching TRBD1 (6 bases). This CDR3 has 13 amino acids. Between the trimmed V and J ends, which lost 4 bases and 5 bases, there was a span of 11 bases. The germline V gene has CDR1 ENHRY and CDR2 SYGVKD. In nucleotides, the CDR3 is TGTGCCATCAGTGCAAGGACAGATTATGGCTACACCTTC. This translates into CAISARTDYGYTF.

This clone has more than one count but fewer than ten. V usage is TRBV2 and J usage is TRBJ1-2; D gene uncertain. Germline assignment: CDR1 SNHLY and CDR2 FYNNEI. The CDR3 is made up of 11 amino acids. Trimming left V 1 base short and J 8 bases short, with 5 bases between. The CDR3 sequence is CASSEGSGYTF. As DNA, the CDR3 is TGTGCCAGCAGTGAAGGGAGCGGCTACACCTTC.

There are a few counts of this clone. The rearrangement joins TRBV16 to TRBJ1-5; 8 nucleotides align to TRBD1. With 1 base clipped from V and 2 bases from J, the junction kept 4 bases outside the gene matches. Germline CDR1 and CDR2: KGHSY and FQNENV. The length of the CDR3 is 16 residues. CDR3: CASSQYPTGGNQPQHF. CDR3 in DNA: TGTGCCAGCAGCCAATACCCGACAGGGGGCAATCAGCCCCAGCATTTT. The variable domain in full, completed from reference TRBV16 and TRBJ1-5, reads GEEVAQTPKHLVRGEGQKAKLYCAPIKGHSYVFWYQQVLKNEFKFLISFQNENVFDETGMPKERFSAKCLPNSPCSLEIQATKLEDSAVYFCASSQYPTGGNQPQHFGDGTRLSIL.

CDR3 amino acids: CASSLVRGGLGDTQYF. Written as DNA, the CDR3 is TGTGCCAGCAGCTTGGTACGGGGGGGCCTTGGAGATACGCAGTATTTT. The rearrangement links TRBV5-4 to TRBJ2-3, with TRBD2 identical over 8 bases. The CDR3 is 16 residues long. The ends lost 0 bases at V and 5 bases at J; junction bases unmatched: 8. Germline CDR1 reads SGHNT; CDR2 reads YYREEE (reference sequence).

The V and J genes are TRBV19 and TRBJ1-6; 9 bases fit TRBD1. Per germline, CDR1 LNHDA and CDR2 SQIVND (reference sequence). This CDR3 comprises 15 residues. J lost 6 bases, V lost 7 bases, and 7 bases had no gene match. Written as DNA, the CDR3 is TGTGCCAGTAATCCGGGACAGGGCTTTAATTCACCCCTCCACTTT. Translating gives CASNPGQGFNSPLHF.

This clone was observed a few times. V and J are TRBV27 and TRBJ2-5; D gene uncertain. Trimming cost V 2 bases and J 9 bases, with 4 bases left between them. In germline, CDR1 is MNHEY, CDR2 SMNVEV (reference sequence). The CDR3 length is 10 residues. This CDR3 is CASSLSPQYF. The CDR3 DNA sequence: TGTGCCAGCAGTTTAAGCCCCCAGTACTTC.

This clone was seen more than once but under ten times. The chain carries TRBV2 and TRBJ1-1; TRBD1 matches at 7 bases. V trimming: 7 bases; J trimming: 4 bases; junction bases outside the gene matches: 12. The germline V gene encodes CDR1 SNHLY and CDR2 FYNNEI. The CDR3 totals 15 residues. CDR3 DNA: TGTGCCAGCAATACAGGGGAGGCGTTTAGCACTGAAGCTTTCTTT. Protein: CASNTGEAFSTEAFF.

The CDR3 region has the DNA TGTGCCAGCAGTGTAGCTCCTGGGACTAGCGGATCCTACGAGCAGTACTTC. Protein: CASSVAPGTSGSYEQYF. This chain connects TRBV25-1 to TRBJ2-7, with 11 bases identical to TRBD2. With 4 bases clipped from V and 1 base from J, the junction kept 9 bases outside the gene matches. CDR3 length: 17 amino acids. Germline V gene lookup returns CDR1 MGHDK and CDR2 SYGVNS.

As concerns this clone: Because the CDR3 is missing its conserved closing phenylalanine or tryptophan, this is likely a read error. This rearrangement joins TRBV6-1 to TRBJ2-2, with TRBD2 matching over 8 bases. The trim removed 4 bases at V and 4 bases at J, leaving 2 bases unmatched. This CDR3 is built from 14 residues. Looked up from germline, CDR1 is MNHNS and CDR2 is SASEGT. This chain's CDR3 is CASSAGTSTGELFV. The CDR3 DNA sequence: TGTGCCAGCAGTGCCGGGACTAGCACCGGGGAGCTGTTTGTT.

This chain's CDR3 is CAWSWGDGKNIQYF. CDR3 DNA: TGTGCCTGGAGTTGGGGGGACGGCAAAAACATTCAGTACTTC. The chain recombines TRBV30 with TRBJ2-4, with a weak D call TRBD2 (6 bases). The CDR3 is 14 amino acids. Per the germline V gene, CDR1 is GTSNPN and CDR2 is SVGIG (reference sequence). V lost 2 bases and J 3 bases, leaving 11 bases between the germline ends. Variable domain in full (rest from reference TRBV30 and TRBJ2-4): SQTIHQWPATLVQPVGSPLSLECTVEGTSNPNLYWYRQAAGRGLQLLFYSVGIGQISSEVPQNLSASRPQDRQFILSSKKLLLSDSGFYLCAWSWGDGKNIQYFGAGTRLSVL.

The rearrangement links TRBV6-1 to TRBJ2-5, with unresolved D. Germline-derived CDR1 and CDR2 are MNHNS and SASEGT. CDR3 size: 15 residues. The V and J ends lost 6 bases and 4 bases respectively, with 18 bases between them. The CDR3 nucleotides read TGTGCCAGCAGACCCCCCTCGGCTAGAGGAGAGACCCAGTACTTC. Its protein is CASRPPSARGETQYF.